Below, 27 T cell receptor beta chains from the same sample are listed, as sequenced in a study of blood T cell repertoires in COVID-19. The table came from immunoSEQ multiplex PCR; TCRdb's copy has only in-frame clones and leaves some out. Counted here are around 60,000 clones, roughly 83% occurring once; the ten biggest clones make up 15% to 20%. Sequenced material: peripheral blood. All receptors derive from a man aged 55 to 69 with COVID-19, enrolled during active disease.

V usage is TRBV28 and J usage is TRBJ2-7; D is ambiguous. Between the trimmed V and J ends, which lost 6 bases and 3 bases, there was a span of 9 bases. CDR1 and CDR2 from the germline V gene are MDHEN and SYDVKM. The CDR3 has 12 residues. This chain's CDR3 is CASSVYSYEQYF. The CDR3 bases are TGTGCCAGCAGCGTTTACAGCTACGAGCAGTACTTC.

The chain combines TRBV2 with TRBJ1-1, with 7 bases aligning to TRBD1. The length of the CDR3 is 11 residues. The junction had 7 bases not matched to a gene; V was cut back by 9 bases and J by 9 bases. Germline V gene data show CDR1 as SNHLY and CDR2 as FYNNEI. The CDR3 reads CASSPGQKAFF. The CDR3 bases are TGTGCCAGTTCTCCGGGACAGAAAGCTTTCTTT. The full variable domain, with the rest looked up from reference TRBV2 and TRBJ1-1, is EPEVTQTPSHQVTQMGQEVILRCVPISNHLYFYWYRQILGQKVEFLVSFYNNEISEKSEIFDDQFSVERPDGSNFTLKIRSTKLEDSAMYFCASSPGQKAFFGQGTRLTVV.

This clone was found once. The same CDR3 is also encoded by other DNA sequences in this sample. The rearrangement joins TRBV5-1 to TRBJ2-7; 11 bases align to TRBD2. This CDR3 has 18 amino acids. V was clipped by 4 bases and J by 2 bases; unmatched bases: 14. CDR1 and CDR2 (germline): SGHRS, YFSETQ. The DNA of the CDR3 is TGCGCCAGCAGCCTGGTATCGGACGCTAGCGGGGGGACCTACGAGCAGTACTTC. The encoded protein is CASSLVSDASGGTYEQYF.

J is TRBJ1-4 and V is TRBV7-9; tentatively, D is TRBD1 (5 bases). V was clipped by 5 bases and J by 7 bases, with 14 bases between them. The CDR3 is made up of 14 amino acids. In germline, CDR1 is SEHNR, CDR2 FQNEAQ (reference sequence). The CDR3 sequence is CASSPGGGSEKLFF. CDR3 sequence (DNA): TGTGCCAGCAGCCCGGGGGGAGGGAGTGAAAAACTGTTTTTT.

This chain uses TRBV5-1 with TRBJ2-7, with a tentative D call TRBD2 (6 bases). The CDR3 is 15 amino acids. Germline assignment: CDR1 SGHRS and CDR2 YFSETQ. The V gene lost 0 bases and the J gene lost 0 bases, with 10 bases spanning the gap. CDR3 region: CASSLDSGSSYEQYF. Written as DNA, the CDR3 is TGCGCCAGCAGCTTGGATAGCGGAAGCTCCTACGAGCAGTACTTC.

DNA for the CDR3: TGTGCCAGCAGCCTCCGGGCGGGGGACCCCGGTGCCACGCAGTATTTT. It encodes CASSLRAGDPGATQYF. The chain is built from TRBV7-3 and TRBJ2-3; 7 bases are shared with TRBD2. Looked up from germline, CDR1 is SGHTA and CDR2 is FQGTGA. After removal of 5 bases from V and 9 bases from J, the junction contained 17 bases not matched to a gene. This CDR3 is built from 16 residues.

The chain is built from TRBV6-5 and TRBJ1-5, with 7 bases that match TRBD1. Per the germline V gene, CDR1 is MNHEY and CDR2 is SVGAGI. CDR3 length: 15 amino acids. Trimming cost V 6 bases and J 1 base; bases outside gene matches: 6. CDR3: CASSPTRGSNQPQHF. The CDR3 nucleotides read TGTGCCAGCAGCCCCACCAGGGGGAGCAATCAGCCCCAGCATTTT.

The genes are TRBV29-1 and TRBJ2-7; D not resolved. From germline, CDR1 is SQVTM and CDR2 ANQGSEA. Deletions cut 2 bases from V and 3 bases from J, with 11 bases between. The CDR3 runs 13 residues. The CDR3 protein is CSVEFQHFYEQYF. The DNA of the CDR3 is TGCAGCGTTGAATTTCAACATTTCTACGAGCAGTACTTC.

This clone appeared once. The chain uses TRBV30 and TRBJ1-5, with 7 bases aligning to TRBD1. V shed 0 bases, J shed 6 bases, and the junction held 5 bases outside the gene matches. This CDR3 is built from 14 residues. CDR1 GTSNPN and CDR2 SVGIG come from the germline V gene (reference sequence). In DNA form, the CDR3 reads TGTGCCTGGAGTGTGACAGGGCTATTTCAGCCCCAGCATTTT. Translating it yields CAWSVTGLFQPQHF.

This clone was seen a single time. This chain joins TRBV24-1 and TRBJ2-5, with D maybe TRBD2 (6 bases). This CDR3 contains 13 residues. Trimming left V 5 bases short and J 5 bases short, with 11 bases between. The germline gives CDR1 KGHDR, CDR2 SFDVKD. In DNA, the CDR3 is TGTGCCACCAGTGGAGGGAGGAGGGAGACCCAGTACTTC. Translated, it gives CATSGGRRETQYF.

The genes are TRBV2 and TRBJ1-1; D is perhaps TRBD1 (6 bases). Trimming took 8 bases from V and 6 from J, leaving 22 bases between them. CDR3 length: 15 amino acids. Looked up from germline, CDR1 is SNHLY and CDR2 is FYNNEI. CDR3 in amino acids: CASLPISQGFAEAFF. The CDR3 DNA sequence: TGTGCCAGCTTACCGATCTCACAGGGTTTCGCTGAAGCTTTCTTT.

V is TRBV24-1 and J is TRBJ1-2; 7 bases map to TRBD1. From germline, CDR1 is KGHDR and CDR2 SFDVKD. This CDR3 spans 15 amino acids. V lost 5 bases to trimming and J lost 5 bases; unmatched junction nucleotides: 10. In nucleotides, the CDR3 is TGTGCCACCAGTGGTAGTGACAGGGAAGGATATGGCTACACCTTC. This translates into CATSGSDREGYGYTF.

The V call is TRBV6-1, the J call TRBJ1-5, with D maybe TRBD1 (5 bases). The CDR3 spans 15 residues. Germline V gene data show CDR1 as MNHNS and CDR2 as SASEGT. V dropped 3 bases and J dropped 4 bases, with 13 bases sitting between them. The CDR3 coding sequence is TGTGCCAGCAGTGAGGGAGGGGCAGGAAATCAGCCCCAGCATTTT. Its protein is CASSEGGAGNQPQHF.

CDR3 coding DNA: TGCGCCAGCAGCCCTTTTCAGACAGGGGCACCCTATGGCTACACCTTC. This gives the protein CASSPFQTGAPYGYTF. The chain recombines TRBV4-1 with TRBJ1-2; 8 bases are a match to TRBD1. V was clipped by 4 bases and J by 4 bases; unmatched bases: 11. This CDR3 has 16 residues. In germline, CDR1 is MGHRA, CDR2 YSYEKL.

This chain connects TRBV7-9 to TRBJ2-7; D is perhaps TRBD1 (6 bases). This CDR3 has 15 amino acids. CDR1 and CDR2 from the germline V gene are SEHNR and FQNEAQ (reference sequence). Trimming took off 1 base at V and 1 base at J, with 11 bases between the two ends. The CDR3 DNA reads as TGTGCCAGCAGCTTAGGGACAGCTGATTCCTACGAGCAGTACTTC. It translates to CASSLGTADSYEQYF.

In the case of this clone: One junction end does not reproduce the germline sequence, and a read error may be involved. This chain uses TRBV27 with TRBJ2-1; possibly TRBD2 for D (7 bases). This CDR3 contains 15 residues. Germline lookup yields CDR1 MNHEY and CDR2 SMNVEV (reference sequence). CDR3: CACRRAGAHYNEQFF. CDR3 DNA: TGTGCCTGCAGGCGGGCGGGGGCACACTACAATGAGCAGTTCTTC.

The V and J genes are TRBV6-1 and TRBJ2-3; 11 bases are a match to TRBD2. The germline CDR1 and CDR2 sequences are MNHNS and SASEGT. The CDR3 extends over 17 amino acids. With V trimmed by 1 base and J by 5 bases, 8 bases remained unmatched. This CDR3 reads CASSEGLAGGRGDTQYF. The CDR3 DNA is TGTGCCAGCAGTGAAGGATTAGCGGGGGGGCGAGGAGATACGCAGTATTTT.

This rearrangement joins TRBV6-5 to TRBJ1-1; D may be TRBD1 (5 bases). Germline V gives CDR1 MNHEY, CDR2 SVGAGI. This CDR3 is built from 11 residues. V was clipped by 8 bases and J by 10 bases, with 14 bases between them. This chain's CDR3 is CASGGTERAFF. For the CDR3, the DNA is TGTGCCAGCGGGGGGACGGAACGAGCTTTCTTT.

This clone was detected a few times. The chain uses TRBV6-6 and TRBJ1-2; D possibly corresponds to TRBD1 (5 bases). Germline lookup yields CDR1 MNHNY and CDR2 SVGAGI (reference sequence). Trimming stripped 0 bases from V and 2 bases from J, with 7 bases between. The CDR3 loop spans 14 amino acids. This CDR3 reads CASSYSGLNYGYTF. The CDR3 nucleotides read TGTGCCAGCAGTTACTCGGGACTAAACTATGGCTACACCTTC.

J is TRBJ2-1 and V is TRBV24-1; TRBD1 is a possible D gene (5 bases). CDR3 length equals 15 residues. In germline, CDR1 is KGHDR, CDR2 SFDVKD. V was shortened by 3 bases and J by 2 bases, with 10 bases between the two germline ends. The chain's CDR3 is CATSDVQGTYNEQFF. The CDR3 DNA follows: TGTGCCACCAGTGATGTGCAGGGTACCTACAATGAGCAGTTCTTC.

V and J are TRBV18 and TRBJ1-5; D is possibly TRBD1 (6 bases). From germline, CDR1 is KGHSH and CDR2 LQKENI. The CDR3 consists of 13 residues. V lost 5 bases, J lost 3 bases, and 8 bases lay in between. Here the CDR3 reads CASSTGTNQPQHF. The CDR3 DNA sequence: TGTGCCAGCTCAACAGGGACCAATCAGCCCCAGCATTTT. The full variable domain, rest sourced from reference TRBV18 and TRBJ1-5, is NAGVMQNPRHLVRRRGQEARLRCSPMKGHSHVYWYRQLPEEGLKFMVYLQKENIIDESGMPKERFSAEFPKEGPSILRIQQVVRGDSAAYFCASSTGTNQPQHFGDGTRLSIL.

The chain couples TRBV5-1 to TRBJ2-1, with 15 bases identical to TRBD2. Germline assignment: CDR1 SGHRS and CDR2 YFSETQ. This CDR3 has 16 amino acids. V trimming: 4 bases; J trimming: 8 bases; junction bases outside the gene matches: 7. The CDR3, as DNA: TGCGCCAGCAGCCTGGGACTAGCGGGAGGTGGGTATGAGCAGTTCTTC. Residues: CASSLGLAGGGYEQFF.

The rearrangement links TRBV19 to TRBJ2-1, with 8 bases identical to TRBD1. Unmatched junction bases numbered 16, after V lost 1 base and J lost 8 bases. The CDR3 totals 18 residues. Germline CDR1 and CDR2: LNHDA and SQIVND (reference sequence). CDR3 protein: CASSIGGARHRGYYEQFF. CDR3 nucleotides: TGTGCCAGTAGTATAGGGGGTGCTCGGCACAGGGGGTACTATGAGCAGTTCTTC.

This chain uses TRBV11-2 with TRBJ1-2; D is uncertain. V was pared by 7 bases and J by 2 bases, with 14 bases between. The germline gives CDR1 SGHAT, CDR2 FQNNGV. CDR3 size: 14 residues. The CDR3 loop reads CASNDPTRNYGYTF. Written as DNA, the CDR3 is TGTGCCAGCAATGATCCAACACGAAACTATGGCTACACCTTC.

The chain uses TRBV2 and TRBJ2-1; 14 bases are shared with TRBD2. J was trimmed by 12 bases and V by 0 bases; bases with no gene match: 13. Germline V gene data show CDR1 as SNHLY and CDR2 as FYNNEI. The CDR3 has 18 amino acids. CDR3 in DNA: TGTGCCAGCAGTGAAGCCCAGACCGGGACTAGCGGGAGTCGTCGGCAGTTCTTC. This gives the protein CASSEAQTGTSGSRRQFF.

This clone has more than one count but fewer than ten. The rearrangement joins TRBV11-2 to TRBJ2-7; the D is unclear. The germline V gene encodes CDR1 SGHAT and CDR2 FQNNGV. This CDR3 spans 14 amino acids. Trimming left V 0 bases short and J 4 bases short, with 10 bases between. CDR3 sequence: CASSLDQVEYEQYF. The CDR3 DNA reads as TGTGCCAGCAGCTTAGATCAGGTCGAGTACGAGCAGTACTTC.

The chain employs TRBV28 and TRBJ1-3; weak D call: TRBD1 (5 bases). Trimming removed 7 bases at V and 0 bases at J, with 19 bases between. Germline values: CDR1 MDHEN, CDR2 SYDVKM. The CDR3 is 17 residues long. DNA of the CDR3: TGTGCCAGCATTTCCTCGGGGGATCTACCCTCTGGAAACACCATATATTTT. Encoded protein: CASISSGDLPSGNTIYF.